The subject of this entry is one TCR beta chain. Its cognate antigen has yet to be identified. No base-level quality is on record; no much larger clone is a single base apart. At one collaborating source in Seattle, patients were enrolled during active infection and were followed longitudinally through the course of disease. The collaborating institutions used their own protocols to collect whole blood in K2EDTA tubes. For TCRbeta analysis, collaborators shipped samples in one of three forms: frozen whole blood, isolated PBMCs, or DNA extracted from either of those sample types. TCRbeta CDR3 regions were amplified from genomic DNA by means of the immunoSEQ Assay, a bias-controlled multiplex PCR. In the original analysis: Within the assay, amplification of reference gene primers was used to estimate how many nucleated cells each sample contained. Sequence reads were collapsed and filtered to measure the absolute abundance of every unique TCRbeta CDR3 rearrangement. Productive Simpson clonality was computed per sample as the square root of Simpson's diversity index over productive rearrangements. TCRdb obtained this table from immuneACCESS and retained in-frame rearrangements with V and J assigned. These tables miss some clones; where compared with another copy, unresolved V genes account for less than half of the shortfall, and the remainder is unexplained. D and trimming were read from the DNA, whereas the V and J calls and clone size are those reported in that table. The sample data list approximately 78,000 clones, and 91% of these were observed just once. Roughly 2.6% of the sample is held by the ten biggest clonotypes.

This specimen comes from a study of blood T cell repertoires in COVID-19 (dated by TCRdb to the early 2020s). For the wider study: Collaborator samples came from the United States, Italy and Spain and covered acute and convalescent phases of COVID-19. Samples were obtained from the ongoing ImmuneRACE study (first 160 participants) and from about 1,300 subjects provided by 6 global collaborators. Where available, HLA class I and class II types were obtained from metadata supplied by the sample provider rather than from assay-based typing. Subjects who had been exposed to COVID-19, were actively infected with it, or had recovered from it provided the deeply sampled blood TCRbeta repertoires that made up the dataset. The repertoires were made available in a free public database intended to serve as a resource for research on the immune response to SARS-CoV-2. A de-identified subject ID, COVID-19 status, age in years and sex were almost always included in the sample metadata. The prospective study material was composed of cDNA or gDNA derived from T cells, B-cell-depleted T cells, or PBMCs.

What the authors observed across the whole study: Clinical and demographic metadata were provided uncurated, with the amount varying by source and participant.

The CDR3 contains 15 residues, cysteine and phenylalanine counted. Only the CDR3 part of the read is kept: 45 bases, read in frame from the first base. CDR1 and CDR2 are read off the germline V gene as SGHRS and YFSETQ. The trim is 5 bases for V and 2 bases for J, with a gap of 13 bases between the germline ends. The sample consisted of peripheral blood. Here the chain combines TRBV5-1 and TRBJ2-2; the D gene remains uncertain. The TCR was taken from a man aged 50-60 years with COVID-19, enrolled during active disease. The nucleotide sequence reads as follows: TGCGCCAGCAGTTTGTCCCCCTTAAACACCGGGGAGCTGTTTTTT. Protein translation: CASSLSPLNTGELFF.